These 4 T cell receptor beta chains share one sample of origin, sequenced in a study of cytomegalovirus exposure and HLA in healthy donors. PCR employed 60 Vbeta and 13 Jbeta primers. Some clones are missing from TCRdb's copy, which holds only in-frame ones; the method was immunoSEQ multiplex PCR. The data show over 150,000 clones, 84% seen once. Sequencing was performed on PBMCs. Source of these receptors: a girl under 18 in good health and CMV-seropositive.

J is TRBJ2-5 and V is TRBV11-2, with TRBD1 matching over 7 bases. This CDR3 has 15 residues. Trimming cost V 10 bases and J 5 bases; bases outside gene matches: 16. Germline V gene lookup returns CDR1 SGHAT and CDR2 FQNNGV. The CDR3 loop is CAIAVGEGRGETQYF. DNA for the CDR3: TGTGCCATCGCGGTCGGAGAGGGCAGGGGGGAGACCCAGTACTTC.

The rearrangement links TRBV19 to TRBJ1-5; 8 bases map to TRBD1. Trimming cost V 5 bases and J 2 bases; bases outside gene matches: 8. Germline V lookup: CDR1 LNHDA, CDR2 SQIVND (reference sequence). CDR3 length: 16 amino acids. The CDR3 reads CASSPDRVKGNQPQHF. Written as DNA, the CDR3 is TGTGCCAGTAGTCCGGACAGGGTTAAGGGCAATCAGCCCCAGCATTTT.

J is TRBJ2-1 and V is TRBV5-1; D uncertain. Germline V CDR1 and CDR2: SGHRS, YFSETQ. The CDR3 sequence is 16 residues long. Trimming cost V 1 base and J 0 bases, with 11 bases left between them. The CDR3 region has the DNA TGCGCCAGCAGCTTGCTTCCACAGAGCTCCTACAATGAGCAGTTCTTC. This codes for CASSLLPQSSYNEQFF.

V is TRBV5-4 and J is TRBJ1-6; D perhaps matches TRBD1 (6 bases). Germline CDR1 SGHNT, CDR2 YYREEE (reference sequence). The V end was cut by 5 bases, the J end by 8 bases, with 17 bases between. This CDR3 is built from 15 residues. The CDR3 region is CASSMAGTYDSPLHF. DNA of the CDR3: TGTGCCAGCAGTATGGCCGGGACATACGATTCACCCCTCCACTTT.